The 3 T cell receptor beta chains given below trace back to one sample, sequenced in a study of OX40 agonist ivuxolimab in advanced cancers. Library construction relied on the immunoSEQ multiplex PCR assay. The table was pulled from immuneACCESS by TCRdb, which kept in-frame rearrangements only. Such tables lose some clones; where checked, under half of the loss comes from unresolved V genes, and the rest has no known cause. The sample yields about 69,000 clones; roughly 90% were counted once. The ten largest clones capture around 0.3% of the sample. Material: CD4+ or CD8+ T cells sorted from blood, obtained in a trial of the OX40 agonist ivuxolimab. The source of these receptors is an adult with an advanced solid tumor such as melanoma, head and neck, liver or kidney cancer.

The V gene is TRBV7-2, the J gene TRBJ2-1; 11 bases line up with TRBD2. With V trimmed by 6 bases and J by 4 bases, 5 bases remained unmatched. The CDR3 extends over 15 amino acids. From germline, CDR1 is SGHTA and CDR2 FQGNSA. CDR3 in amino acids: CASRSGTSGYNEQFF. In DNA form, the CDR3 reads TGTGCCAGCAGGTCCGGGACTAGCGGTTACAATGAGCAGTTCTTC.

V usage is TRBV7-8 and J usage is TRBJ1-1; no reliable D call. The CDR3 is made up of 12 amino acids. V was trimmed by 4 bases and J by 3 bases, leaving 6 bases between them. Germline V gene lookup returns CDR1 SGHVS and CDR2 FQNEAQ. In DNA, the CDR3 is TGTGCCAGCAGCTATGAACACACTGAAGCTTTCTTT. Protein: CASSYEHTEAFF.

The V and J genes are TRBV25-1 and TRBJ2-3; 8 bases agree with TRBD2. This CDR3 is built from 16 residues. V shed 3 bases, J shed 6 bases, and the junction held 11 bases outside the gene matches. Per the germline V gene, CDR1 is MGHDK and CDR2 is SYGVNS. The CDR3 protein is CASSDVLRGDWDTQYF. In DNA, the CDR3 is TGTGCCAGCAGTGATGTTTTGCGGGGGGATTGGGATACGCAGTATTTT.